This T cell receptor beta chain was captured in a study of PD-1 blockade in classical Hodgkin lymphoma. Whole-study findings and limits: Reports indicated that newly diagnosed patients had lower baseline TCR diversity than healthy donors did.

Time point denoted: newly diagnosed, previously untreated cHL patient sample. The CDR3 sequence is 16 residues long. The V end was cut by 3 bases, the J end by 0 bases, with 13 bases between. In germline, CDR1 is SGHDT, CDR2 YYEEEE. Method: immunoSEQ multiplex PCR; TCRdb's copy keeps in-frame clones and lacks some. The sample contains 70,000 or so clones, roughly 92% of which appear only once. With regard to this clone: As yet, its antigen is unknown.

Sequencing was done on a sample of peripheral blood mononuclear cells (PBMCs). V and J are TRBV5-6 and TRBJ1-3, with unresolved D. This clonotype was obtained from a human donor with classical Hodgkin lymphoma. The CDR3 region has the DNA TGTGCCAGCAGCTCAATACAGAGTGCCTCTGGAAACACCATATATTTT. It codes for CASSSIQSASGNTIYF.